These T cell receptor beta chains were read from a single sample in a study of blood T cells in healthy people across ages. TCRdb reprocessed the 5' RACE reads via MiXCR and lists one record per CDR3 protein. The sample lists around 1,600,000 distinct CDR3 sequences, 40% to 45% occurring once. Sample: blood. These receptors were collected from a woman between 18 and 30 years old in good health. Each CDR3 is given with its conserved first and last residue. A D gene is named only where the DNA matches it firmly. Part of the rows lack a size; the others show once, few, many or a class for expanded clones.

j_gene,abundance,v_gene,d_gene,CDR3aa,CDR3nt
TRBJ1-1,few,TRBV12-3/TRBV12-4,.,CASSGENTEAFF,TGTGCCAGCAGCGGGGAGAACACTGAAGCTTTCTTT
TRBJ1-2,.,TRBV18,.,CASSTGTRYGYTF,TGTGCCAGCTCAACCGGGACACGATATGGCTACACCTTC
TRBJ2-7,few,TRBV20-1,TRBD1,CSARRIPGQGIHEQYF,TGCAGTGCTAGACGGATACCGGGACAGGGGATCCACGAGCAGTACTTC
TRBJ2-5,.,TRBV12-3/TRBV12-4,TRBD2,CASSFGRLAGRETQYF,TGTGCCAGCAGTTTCGGCCGACTAGCGGGGCGAGAGACCCAGTACTTC
TRBJ1-1,.,TRBV12-3/TRBV12-4,.,CASSPLRGTTANTEAFF,TGTGCCAGCAGTCCCCTACGGGGGACAACCGCGAACACTGAAGCTTTCTTT
TRBJ2-1,few,TRBV4-3,TRBD2,CASSQDRAGNEQFF,TGCGCCAGCAGCCAAGATCGAGCGGGGAATGAGCAGTTCTTC
TRBJ1-6,.,TRBV7-9,TRBD1,CASSSLTGTANSPLHF,TGTGCCAGCAGCTCGCTTACCGGGACAGCTAATTCACCCCTCCACTTT
TRBJ2-7,few,TRBV29-1,.,CSGQGTSYEQYF,TGCAGCGGTCAGGGGACGTCCTACGAGCAGTACTTC
TRBJ1-1,.,TRBV12-3/TRBV12-4,.,CASSFQTRGGLKRVLRTEAFF,TGTGCCAGCAGTTTCCAAACCCGAGGGGGGTTAAAAAGGGTGTTACGGACTGAAGCTTTCTTT
TRBJ2-1,.,TRBV7-8,.,CASSLGTGVSGFF,TGTGCCAGCAGCTTAGGAACGGGGGTCTCCGGGTTCTTC
TRBJ1-6,.,TRBV7-8,.,CASSLDQGASPLHF,TGTGCCAGCAGCTTAGATCAGGGCGCGTCACCCCTCCACTTT
TRBJ2-1,.,TRBV20-1,.,CSARGGLRQFF,TGCAGTGCTAGGGGCGGGCTAAGGCAGTTCTTC
TRBJ2-6,.,TRBV4-3,.,CASSQQTASGANALTF,TGCGCCAGCAGCCAGCAGACAGCCTCTGGGGCCAACGCCCTGACTTTC
TRBJ2-7,few,TRBV9,TRBD2,CASSVGAGGTYEQYF,TGTGCCAGCAGCGTAGGGGCGGGAGGAACCTACGAGCAGTACTTC
TRBJ2-7,.,TRBV4-1,TRBD1,CASSHDRAYEQYF,TGCGCCAGCAGCCATGACAGGGCTTACGAGCAGTACTTC
TRBJ1-6,.,TRBV20-1,.,CSARSLRPGSSPLHF,TGCAGTGCTAGGAGTCTTAGACCCGGGAGTTCACCCCTCCACTTT
TRBJ2-5,.,TRBV7-9,TRBD2,CASSLELAGVEQYF,TGTGCCAGCAGCTTAGAACTAGCGGGAGTTGAGCAGTACTTC
TRBJ2-7,.,TRBV4-3,.,CASSQYTGPSYEQYF,TGCGCCAGCAGCCAGTACACAGGGCCTTCCTACGAGCAGTACTTC
TRBJ2-1,.,TRBV2,.,CASWESYNEQFF,TGTGCCAGCTGGGAGTCCTACAATGAGCAGTTCTTC
TRBJ2-7,once,TRBV20-1,.,CSATLGTAGYEQYF,TGCAGTGCAACGCTGGGGACTGCAGGATACGAGCAGTACTTC
TRBJ1-2,.,TRBV27,TRBD1,CASSGRDRGFYGYTF,TGTGCCAGCAGTGGGAGGGACAGGGGTTTCTATGGCTACACCTTC
TRBJ2-3,.,TRBV7-2,.,CASSLTGVKGTDTQYF,TGTGCCAGCAGCTTAACTGGGGTAAAAGGGACAGATACGCAGTATTTT
TRBJ1-2,.,TRBV13,TRBD1,CASNKLFRDRERQNYGYTF,TGTGCCAGCAACAAGCTATTCCGGGACAGGGAAAGGCAAAACTATGGCTACACCTTC
TRBJ2-1,.,TRBV9,TRBD2,CASSVVSRGGEQFF,TGTGCCAGCAGCGTAGTGTCGCGGGGGGGCGAGCAGTTCTTC
TRBJ2-5,few,TRBV18,.,CASSPSTLETQYF,TGTGCCAGCTCACCATCTACCCTAGAGACCCAGTACTTC
TRBJ2-3,few,TRBV12-3/TRBV12-4,TRBD2,CASSQYTSDGGDTQYF,TGTGCCAGCAGCCAATACACTAGCGATGGGGGAGATACGCAGTATTTT
TRBJ2-7,.,TRBV6-6,TRBD2,CASSYSLFGGNYEQYF,TGTGCCAGCAGTTACTCATTATTCGGGGGGAATTACGAGCAGTACTTC
TRBJ2-3,many,TRBV4-3,.,CASSQGAYLATQYF,TGCGCCAGCAGCCAAGGCGCCTATTTAGCTACGCAGTATTTT
TRBJ2-1,.,TRBV29-1,TRBD2,CSVAARLASYNEQFF,TGCAGCGTTGCCGCTAGACTAGCGAGCTACAATGAGCAGTTCTTC
TRBJ1-1,.,TRBV6-6,.,CASSYRGGSEAFF,TGTGCCAGCAGTTACCGAGGGGGGTCTGAAGCTTTCTTT
TRBJ2-3,once,TRBV20-1,TRBD2,CSAPVAGGAADTQYF,TGCAGTGCCCCTGTAGCGGGGGGGGCGGCAGATACGCAGTATTTT
TRBJ2-1,.,TRBV7-3,.,CASSWEKSSYNEQFF,TGTGCCAGCAGTTGGGAGAAGAGCTCCTACAATGAGCAGTTCTTC
TRBJ1-2,few,TRBV28,TRBD1,CASSLRTGGARRLYGYTF,TGTGCCAGCAGTTTAAGGACAGGGGGTGCCCGCCGGCTTTATGGCTACACCTTC
TRBJ2-5,.,TRBV10-3,TRBD2,CAISEVAGLNEQYF,TGTGCCATCAGTGAAGTAGCGGGGCTGAATGAGCAGTACTTC
TRBJ2-7,many,TRBV9,.,CASSPSGATYEQYF,TGTGCCAGCAGCCCAAGTGGAGCCACCTACGAGCAGTACTTC
TRBJ1-2,.,TRBV4-3,.,CASSQDRGGAAYGYTF,TGCGCCAGCAGCCAAGATCGTGGGGGCGCCGCCTATGGCTACACCTTC
TRBJ1-1,.,TRBV9,TRBD1,CASSTPRDRAKDTEAFF,TGTGCCAGCAGCACCCCCAGGGACAGGGCAAAGGACACTGAAGCTTTCTTT
TRBJ2-5,.,TRBV5-6,TRBD2,CASSSLAVLEETQYF,TGTGCCAGCAGCTCGCTAGCGGTCCTAGAAGAGACCCAGTACTTC
TRBJ2-1,few,TRBV10-3,TRBD2,CAIRETSSYNEQFF,TGTGCCATCAGGGAGACTAGCAGCTACAATGAGCAGTTCTTC
TRBJ2-1,.,TRBV3-1,TRBD2,CTSSPGRGGNYNEQFF,TGTACCAGCAGCCCTGGTCGGGGGGGCAACTACAATGAGCAGTTCTTC
TRBJ2-7,.,TRBV5-1,.,CASSPSGGISYEQYF,TGCGCCAGCAGCCCTTCCGGAGGAATTTCCTACGAGCAGTACTTC
TRBJ2-1,.,TRBV4-1,.,CASSQDPRQTNEQFF,TGCGCCAGCAGCCAAGATCCCCGTCAGACGAATGAGCAGTTCTTC
TRBJ1-5,many,TRBV20-1,.,CSARDRVRGNQPQHF,TGCAGTGCTAGAGACAGGGTAAGGGGCAATCAGCCCCAGCATTTT
TRBJ2-4,few,TRBV27,TRBD1,CASSFRTGWAKNIQYF,TGTGCCAGCAGTTTTCGGACAGGTTGGGCCAAAAACATTCAGTACTTC
TRBJ2-1,.,TRBV29-1,TRBD2,CSAASSGRSYNEQFF,TGCAGCGCCGCTTCTAGCGGGAGATCATACAATGAGCAGTTCTTC
TRBJ2-1,few,TRBV5-6,.,CASSSYFHNEQFF,TGTGCCAGCAGCTCCTATTTCCACAATGAGCAGTTCTTC
TRBJ2-6,.,TRBV27,TRBD1,CASSSGTGLNGANVLTF,TGTGCCAGCAGTTCCGGGACAGGGCTAAATGGGGCCAACGTCCTGACTTTC
TRBJ1-1,few,TRBV10-3,TRBD1,CAISDRVNTEAFF,TGTGCCATCAGCGACAGGGTGAACACTGAAGCTTTCTTT
TRBJ1-1,.,TRBV27,.,CASGLTGKGAFF,TGTGCCAGCGGCCTTACAGGGAAAGGAGCTTTCTTT
TRBJ1-4,.,TRBV5-1,.,CASSLNPANEKLFF,TGCGCCAGCAGCTTGAATCCAGCTAATGAAAAACTGTTTTTT
TRBJ1-2,.,TRBV12-3/TRBV12-4,.,CASRLSPGDYGYTF,TGTGCCAGCAGACTCTCGCCGGGGGACTATGGCTACACCTTC